Listed here are 20 T cell receptor beta chains from one sample, sequenced in a study of OX40 agonist ivuxolimab in advanced cancers. Measured with immunoSEQ multiplex PCR; TCRdb has only the in-frame clones, and not every one. The top ten hold around 6.8% of the sample, which has tens of thousands of clones, about 86% seen once. The sample in question was CD4+ or CD8+ T cells sorted from blood, obtained in a trial of the OX40 agonist ivuxolimab. The receptors derive from an adult with an advanced solid tumor such as melanoma, head and neck, liver or kidney cancer.

V is TRBV14 and J is TRBJ2-1; the D gene is possibly TRBD1 (6 bases). The V gene's germline CDR1 is SGHDN and CDR2 FVKESK. Trimming stripped 4 bases from V and 15 bases from J, with 13 bases between. The CDR3 loop spans 11 amino acids. The DNA of the CDR3 is TGTGCCAGCAGCCTGGGACAACCCCTGTTCTTC. This sequence encodes CASSLGQPLFF.

The J gene is TRBJ2-5, the V gene TRBV4-1; 7 nucleotides align to TRBD2. With V trimmed by 4 bases and J by 1 base, 3 bases remained unmatched. The CDR3 has 14 amino acids. CDR1 and CDR2 (germline): MGHRA, YSYEKL. Here the CDR3 reads CASSPWTSQETQYF. CDR3 nucleotide sequence: TGCGCCAGCAGCCCATGGACTAGCCAAGAGACCCAGTACTTC.

The rearrangement links TRBV19 to TRBJ2-2, with no clear D. From germline, CDR1 is LNHDA and CDR2 SQIVND (reference sequence). The CDR3 covers 12 residues. V was pared by 3 bases and J by 6 bases, with 5 bases between. For the CDR3, the DNA is TGTGCCAGTAGTATTTGGTCCGGGGAGCTGTTTTTT. Its translation is CASSIWSGELFF.

This chain connects TRBV27 to TRBJ2-1; D tentatively fits TRBD1 or TRBD2 (6 bases each). Germline V gene sequence: CDR1 MNHEY, CDR2 SMNVEV (reference sequence). This CDR3 region has 17 residues. The germline V and J ends were trimmed by 1 base and 6 bases, with 19 bases remaining between them. DNA of the CDR3: TGTGCCAGCAGTTTATTAACGTCGGGGGCGTCTTCCAATGAGCAGTTCTTC. Its protein is CASSLLTSGASSNEQFF.

The chain links TRBV9 to TRBJ2-7; D is unresolved. V shed 4 bases and J shed 6 bases, with 5 bases lying between them. The CDR3 consists of 10 residues. Germline values: CDR1 SGDLS, CDR2 YYNGEE. The CDR3 is CASSSGEQYF. CDR3 DNA sequence: TGTGCCAGCAGCTCTGGCGAGCAGTACTTC.

V is TRBV5-6 and J is TRBJ2-6; possibly TRBD2 for D (5 bases). The V end was cut by 0 bases, the J end by 0 bases, with 10 bases between. From germline, CDR1 is SGHDT and CDR2 YYEEEE. The CDR3 runs 17 residues. The CDR3 reads CASSLDLGSSGANVLTF. CDR3 DNA sequence: TGTGCCAGCAGCTTGGACCTGGGGAGCTCTGGGGCCAACGTCCTGACTTTC.

The chain combines TRBV11-2 with TRBJ1-1, with no clear D. Per the germline V gene, CDR1 is SGHAT and CDR2 is FQNNGV. Trimming removed 2 bases from V and 1 base from J, with 5 bases in between. The CDR3 loop spans 13 amino acids. CDR3 residues: CASSLPPNTEAFF. Here the CDR3 DNA reads TGTGCCAGCAGCTTACCCCCGAACACTGAAGCTTTCTTT. The full variable domain, with the rest looked up from reference TRBV11-2 and TRBJ1-1, is EAGVAQSPRYKIIEKRQSVAFWCNPISGHATLYWYQQILGQGPKLLIQFQNNGVVDDSQLPKDRFSAERLKGVDSTLKIQPAKLEDSAVYLCASSLPPNTEAFFGQGTRLTVV.

This chain uses TRBV7-9 with TRBJ2-2, with D maybe TRBD1 (5 bases). The CDR3 is made up of 16 amino acids. The germline V gene has CDR1 SEHNR and CDR2 FQNEAQ (reference sequence). Deletions cut 5 bases from V and 6 bases from J, with 19 bases between. The CDR3 protein is CASSQGPTSLSGELFF. The CDR3 DNA follows: TGTGCCAGCAGCCAGGGCCCTACCAGCCTTTCCGGGGAGCTGTTTTTT.

The V call is TRBV10-3, the J call TRBJ2-1; 7 nucleotides align to TRBD1. The junction had 9 bases not matched to a gene; V was cut back by 2 bases and J by 8 bases. Germline CDR1 reads ENHRY; CDR2 reads SYGVKD. The CDR3 runs to 15 residues. The CDR3 loop reads CAISEGDSYVDEQFF. As DNA, the CDR3 is TGTGCCATCAGTGAGGGGGACAGTTATGTAGATGAGCAGTTCTTC.

This chain links TRBV28 with TRBJ2-1; D could derive from TRBD1 or TRBD2 (5 bases each). CDR1 MDHEN and CDR2 SYDVKM come from the germline V gene. V dropped 5 bases and J dropped 3 bases, with 14 bases sitting between them. There are 15 residues in the CDR3. The CDR3 region is CASSHPGTLYNEQFF. In DNA, the CDR3 is TGTGCCAGCAGTCACCCCGGGACCCTCTACAATGAGCAGTTCTTC.

This clone was detected only a few times. The rearrangement joins TRBV28 to TRBJ1-2; D is unresolved. The CDR3 is 10 amino acids. V dropped 3 bases and J dropped 6 bases, with 2 bases sitting between them. The germline V gene has CDR1 MDHEN and CDR2 SYDVKM. Here the CDR3 DNA reads TGTGCCAGCAGTTTCAATGGCTACACCTTC. The encoded protein is CASSFNGYTF.

The J gene is TRBJ2-1, the V gene TRBV18, with a tentative D call TRBD2 (6 bases). The CDR3 contains 14 residues. Trimming left V 3 bases short and J 2 bases short, with 8 bases between. In germline, CDR1 is KGHSH, CDR2 LQKENI. CDR3 bases: TGTGCCAGCTCACCGGAGGGGACCTACAATGAGCAGTTCTTC. Translation gives CASSPEGTYNEQFF.

This clone turned up a few times. The chain joins TRBV4-3 to TRBJ1-1; TRBD1 might be the D (5 bases). With 0 bases removed from V and 5 bases from J, the gap between germline ends came to 13 bases. This CDR3 has 15 amino acids. CDR1 LGHNA and CDR2 YSLEER come from the germline V gene. CDR3 nucleotide sequence: TGCGCCAGCAGCCAAGATCGGGAAGGGGAGACTGAAGCTTTCTTT. Residues: CASSQDREGETEAFF.

The chain carries TRBV19 and TRBJ2-1, with a tentative D call TRBD2 (6 bases). The CDR3 loop spans 15 amino acids. Germline V gene lookup returns CDR1 LNHDA and CDR2 SQIVND (reference sequence). V dropped 3 bases and J dropped 2 bases, with 11 bases sitting between them. CDR3 in DNA: TGTGCCAGTAGTATGGGCGGGATACCCTACAATGAGCAGTTCTTC. Amino acids: CASSMGGIPYNEQFF.

The chain uses TRBV4-2 and TRBJ2-1, with D perhaps TRBD1 (6 bases). The CDR3 has 16 residues. The ends were cut back, 1 base at V and 4 bases at J, with 14 bases in the middle. CDR1 is LGHNA, CDR2 YNFKEQ, per germline. The CDR3 nucleotides are TGTGCCAGCAGCCAAGTAGGTACAGGGCTATACAATGAGCAGTTCTTC. It translates to CASSQVGTGLYNEQFF.

The chain joins TRBV9 to TRBJ2-1; a weak D match, TRBD1 (6 bases). Germline CDR1 reads SGDLS; CDR2 reads YYNGEE. The germline V and J ends were trimmed by 5 bases and 2 bases, with 11 bases remaining between them. The CDR3 runs 14 residues. The CDR3 DNA sequence: TGTGCCAGCAGTGGGGCAGGGGCCTACAATGAGCAGTTCTTC. The encoded protein is CASSGAGAYNEQFF.

The rearrangement joins TRBV27 to TRBJ2-7; no reliable D call. This CDR3 has 15 residues. The germline CDR1 and CDR2 sequences are MNHEY and SMNVEV (reference sequence). Trimming shortened V by 2 bases and J by 3 bases, and 14 bases separated the two germline ends. CDR3 in DNA: TGTGCCAGCAGTTTACATGGACCGGAAGGCTACGAGCAGTACTTC. Its protein is CASSLHGPEGYEQYF.

This chain joins TRBV28 and TRBJ2-5; TRBD2 might be the D (6 bases). Germline values: CDR1 MDHEN, CDR2 SYDVKM. Trimming pared 5 bases from V and 3 bases from J, leaving 16 bases between. The CDR3 is 15 residues long. The CDR3 loop is CASSPRSWGEETQYF. The CDR3 bases are TGTGCCAGCAGTCCCCGTAGCTGGGGGGAAGAGACCCAGTACTTC. Variable domain in full (rest from reference TRBV28 and TRBJ2-5): DVKVTQSSRYLVKRTGEKVFLECVQDMDHENMFWYRQDPGLGLRLIYFSYDVKMKEKGDIPEGYSVSREKKERFSLILESASTNQTSMYLCASSPRSWGEETQYFGPGTRLLVL.

The chain is built from TRBV7-9 and TRBJ2-3; 7 nucleotides align to TRBD2. The CDR3 length is 14 residues. After removal of 4 bases from V and 6 bases from J, the junction contained 7 bases not matched to a gene. Germline CDR1 reads SEHNR; CDR2 reads FQNEAQ (reference sequence). In nucleotides, the CDR3 is TGTGCCAGCAGCTCGACTAGCAGGAGTGATACGCAGTATTTT. This encodes CASSSTSRSDTQYF. The full variable domain, completed using reference TRBV7-9 and TRBJ2-3, is DTGVSQNPRHKITKRGQNVTFRCDPISEHNRLYWYRQTLGQGPEFLTYFQNEAQLEKSRLLSDRFSAERPKGSFSTLEIQRTEQGDSAMYLCASSSTSRSDTQYFGPGTRLTVL.

This clone is deemed medium-sized. V is TRBV6-6 and J is TRBJ2-2; a weak D match, TRBD1 (5 bases). Germline CDR1 is MNHNY and CDR2 is SVGAGI (reference sequence). V lost 4 bases, J lost 3 bases, and 12 bases lay in between. The CDR3 contains 15 residues. CDR3 bases: TGTGCCAGCAGTTTGATAGGGGATGACACCGGGGAGCTGTTTTTT. Residues: CASSLIGDDTGELFF.